This T cell receptor beta chain was sequenced in a study of regulatory T cells in long-lasting Graves disease. The CDR3 spans 12 residues. V lost 2 bases, J lost 2 bases, and 6 bases lay in between. Germline lookup yields CDR1 DFQATT and CDR2 SNEGSKA (reference sequence). The time point is: persistent/refractory GD, antithyroid drugs over 5 years with positive TRAb. Researchers made the TCR library from RNA that was extracted from PBMCs. Both iRepertoire HTBI primers and Arm-PCR of CDR3 regions were used to build the TCR beta libraries. MiXCR, applied by TCRdb to the multiplex PCR reads, yields one record per CDR3 protein. The table includes about 340,000 distinct CDR3 sequences, about 20% detected once.

The sample consisted of peripheral blood mononuclear cells (PBMCs), taken when the disease was refractory, from a patient treated with antithyroid drugs. The chain joins TRBV20-1 to TRBJ1-1; D unclear. The sequence came from a female donor with Graves disease. CDR3 in DNA: TGCAGTGCTAGAACACCTAACACTGAAGCTTTCTTT. It is translated as CSARTPNTEAFF.